The 30 T cell receptor beta chains below come from one sample, sequenced in a study of blood T cell repertoires in COVID-19. This table comes from immunoSEQ multiplex PCR, and its TCRdb copy is limited to in-frame clones, with some not included. The sample contains about 530,000 clones, around nine tenths of which appear only once. Sequences were obtained from peripheral blood. The receptors come from a woman in her forties or fifties with COVID-19, enrolled during active disease.

The chain recombines TRBV11-2 with TRBJ2-7; TRBD1 might be the D (6 bases). CDR3 size: 13 residues. Trimming left V 2 bases short and J 3 bases short, with 8 bases between. Germline values: CDR1 SGHAT, CDR2 FQNNGV. CDR3 amino acids: CASSLSGVYEQYF. The CDR3 region has the DNA TGTGCCAGCAGCTTATCAGGGGTCTACGAGCAGTACTTC.

The chain has TRBV12-5 and TRBJ1-5, with unresolved D. Trimming left V 0 bases short and J 5 bases short, with 8 bases between. The CDR3 length is 14 residues. Looked up from germline, CDR1 is LGHNT and CDR2 is FRNRAP. The CDR3 region is CASGLVDPDQPQHF. CDR3 DNA sequence: TGTGCTAGTGGTTTGGTTGATCCGGATCAGCCCCAGCATTTT.

This clone has a single count. The chain joins TRBV29-1 to TRBJ1-2; weak D call: TRBD1 (5 bases). Germline V lookup: CDR1 SQVTM, CDR2 ANQGSEA. This CDR3 region has 11 residues. V was clipped by 7 bases and J by 8 bases, with 14 bases between them. The CDR3 here is CSGGGLEGYTF. The CDR3, as DNA: TGCAGCGGGGGGGGTCTAGAAGGCTACACCTTC. Looking up the rest from reference TRBV29-1 and TRBJ1-2 gives the full variable domain: SAVISQKPSRDICQRGTSLTIQCQVDSQVTMMFWYRQQPGQSLTLIATANQGSEATYESGFVIDKFPISRPNLTFSTLTVSNMSPEDSSIYLCSGGGLEGYTFGSGTRLTVV.

The V gene is TRBV9, the J gene TRBJ2-7; D perhaps matches TRBD2 (5 bases). This CDR3 is 14 amino acids long. The V gene lost 0 bases and the J gene lost 3 bases, with 10 bases spanning the gap. Germline V CDR1 and CDR2: SGDLS, YYNGEE. The CDR3 region has the DNA TGTGCCAGCAGCGTAGGCCCTGGACTCTACGAGCAGTACTTC. This encodes CASSVGPGLYEQYF.

This chain links TRBV7-9 with TRBJ2-7, with 8 bases aligning to TRBD2. The junction had 11 bases not matched to a gene; V was cut back by 4 bases and J by 6 bases. CDR3 length: 15 amino acids. The germline V gene encodes CDR1 SEHNR and CDR2 FQNEAQ (reference sequence). The CDR3 region is CASSSAGGSKVEQYF. In DNA, the CDR3 is TGTGCCAGCAGCTCGGCGGGGGGTTCGAAGGTCGAGCAGTACTTC.

The chain recombines TRBV15 with TRBJ1-5; D is perhaps TRBD1 (6 bases). CDR3 size: 15 residues. V was trimmed by 4 bases and J by 2 bases, leaving 12 bases between them. Germline assignment: CDR1 LNHNV and CDR2 YYDKDF (reference sequence). The CDR3 loop is CATSKREGGNQPQHF. CDR3 nucleotide sequence: TGTGCCACCAGCAAGAGGGAGGGGGGCAATCAGCCCCAGCATTTT.

V and J are TRBV6-6 and TRBJ1-6; 7 bases are shared with TRBD1. Germline V gene lookup returns CDR1 MNHNY and CDR2 SVGAGI (reference sequence). The CDR3 has 16 residues. After removal of 6 bases from V and 6 bases from J, the junction contained 11 bases not matched to a gene. This chain's CDR3 is CASSLHPTGFNSPLHF. The CDR3 DNA reads as TGTGCCAGCAGCCTCCACCCGACAGGGTTTAATTCACCCCTCCACTTT.

This chain uses TRBV5-4 with TRBJ1-5; TRBD1 might be the D (6 bases). V shed 4 bases and J shed 2 bases, with 19 bases lying between them. CDR1 and CDR2 from the germline V gene are SGHNT and YYREEE (reference sequence). The CDR3 is 17 residues long. The DNA of the CDR3 is TGTGCCAGCAGCCTTTTCGGGGAAGGGGGAGGCAATCAGCCCCAGCATTTT. Translated: CASSLFGEGGGNQPQHF.

The chain employs TRBV5-1 and TRBJ1-3; possibly TRBD1 for D (5 bases). Germline CDR1 and CDR2: SGHRS and YFSETQ. Deletions cut 2 bases from V and 2 bases from J, with 8 bases between. This CDR3 has 14 amino acids. Here the CDR3 reads CASSFSGTGNTIYF. The CDR3 DNA reads TGCGCCAGCAGCTTTTCAGGGACTGGAAACACCATATATTTT.

V gene TRBV2 combines with J gene TRBJ2-3; D uncertain. The germline V gene has CDR1 SNHLY and CDR2 FYNNEI. V gave up 6 bases and J gave up 2 bases, with 9 bases separating them. There are 13 residues in the CDR3. This CDR3 reads CASRAVDTDTQYF. CDR3 DNA sequence: TGTGCCAGCAGGGCGGTTGACACAGATACGCAGTATTTT.

The gene calls are TRBV30 and TRBJ2-1; no clear D gene. Per germline, CDR1 GTSNPN and CDR2 SVGIG (reference sequence). There are 16 residues in the CDR3. V was clipped by 6 bases and J by 8 bases, with 26 bases between them. CDR3 DNA: TGTGCCTGCACTAAAGAGAACCGTCGTCTGGAGTATGAGCAGTTCTTC. Its translation: CACTKENRRLEYEQFF.

CDR3 in DNA: TGTGCCACCATCGGGGATAGTAGCAATGAGCAGTTCTTC. Translation gives CATIGDSSNEQFF. The chain uses TRBV24-1 and TRBJ2-1, with a weak D call TRBD2 (5 bases). This CDR3 has 13 residues. Trimming left V 8 bases short and J 6 bases short, with 13 bases between. The germline CDR1 and CDR2 sequences are KGHDR and SFDVKD.

This chain uses TRBV30 with TRBJ1-1; possibly TRBD1 for D (6 bases). CDR3 length: 15 amino acids. Per the germline V gene, CDR1 is GTSNPN and CDR2 is SVGIG (reference sequence). V was clipped by 0 bases and J by 4 bases, with 15 bases between them. The chain's CDR3 is CAWSVPYRVGTEAFF. CDR3 DNA: TGTGCCTGGAGTGTACCCTACAGGGTAGGCACTGAAGCTTTCTTT.

This clone was counted a single time. J is TRBJ1-1 and V is TRBV23-1, with a weak D call TRBD1 (6 bases). TRBV23-1 is filed as an ORF, its function uncertain. The CDR3 runs 18 residues. V lost 6 bases to trimming and J lost 7 bases, with 30 bases between them. CDR3 coding DNA: TGCGCCAGCAGGCATTCAAGCTGGTTAAAACGGGACACCTATGAAGCTTTCTTT. Its translation: CASRHSSWLKRDTYEAFF.

This chain connects TRBV3-1 (or the pseudogene TRBV3-2) to TRBJ1-4; maybe TRBD1 (5 bases). Germline CDR1 reads LGHDT; CDR2 reads YNNKEL (reference sequence). Trimming pared 2 bases from V and 7 bases from J, leaving 8 bases between. The CDR3 is 13 residues long. CDR3 region: CASSQRGGEKLFF. The CDR3 DNA reads TGTGCCAGCAGCCAAAGGGGAGGTGAAAAACTGTTTTTT.

V and J are TRBV4-1 and TRBJ2-1, with no clear D. V was clipped by 0 bases and J by 12 bases, with 15 bases between them. The CDR3 totals 14 residues. Germline V gene sequence: CDR1 MGHRA, CDR2 YSYEKL. The CDR3 DNA reads as TGCGCCAGCAGCCAAGATAGTCGCGCCCTAGGGCAGTTCTTC. This codes for CASSQDSRALGQFF.

The gene calls are TRBV27 and TRBJ2-3, with 9 bases aligning to TRBD2. Germline V gives CDR1 MNHEY, CDR2 SMNVEV (reference sequence). The CDR3 loop spans 17 amino acids. Trimming cost V 0 bases and J 9 bases; bases outside gene matches: 13. The CDR3 here is CASSLSARAGGFLTQYF. DNA for the CDR3: TGTGCCAGCAGTTTATCGGCCCGGGCGGGGGGGTTCCTCACGCAGTATTTT.

This sequence joins TRBV6-2 or TRBV6-3 and TRBJ1-1; D not certain. Trimming stripped 5 bases from V and 7 bases from J, with 14 bases between. Per the germline V gene, CDR1 is MNHEY and CDR2 is SVGEGT. This CDR3 is 13 amino acids long. The DNA for the CDR3 is TGTGCCAGCAGTACCCCGGGAGGACTTGAAGCTTTCTTT. Translated, it gives CASSTPGGLEAFF.

The chain links TRBV24-1 to TRBJ2-2; maybe TRBD2 (6 bases). The germline V and J ends were trimmed by 2 bases and 8 bases, with 14 bases remaining between them. The CDR3 totals 15 residues. The germline V gene has CDR1 KGHDR and CDR2 SFDVKD. CDR3 in DNA: TGTGCCACCAGTGATTCCGCCTTCGGGGGAGGGGAGCTGTTTTTT. Translated, it gives CATSDSAFGGGELFF.

Only one count was recorded for this clone. This chain uses TRBV14 with TRBJ2-3, with 8 bases matching TRBD1. Germline V gene sequence: CDR1 SGHDN, CDR2 FVKESK. Trimming removed 0 bases from V and 6 bases from J; junction bases left unmatched: 8. This CDR3 is built from 16 residues. The CDR3 loop is CASSQEGTGGRDTQYF. The CDR3 coding sequence is TGTGCCAGCAGCCAAGAGGGGACAGGAGGAAGGGATACGCAGTATTTT.

Many counts were recorded for this clone. V is TRBV2 and J is TRBJ1-6; D not resolved. Germline values: CDR1 SNHLY, CDR2 FYNNEI. Trimming pared 7 bases from V and 6 bases from J, leaving 16 bases between. This CDR3 is built from 15 residues. DNA for the CDR3: TGTGCCAGCATAAGGCGGCTACTCCTTAATTCACCCCTCCACTTT. Translating gives CASIRRLLLNSPLHF.

This chain uses TRBV5-4 with TRBJ1-4; D possibly corresponds to TRBD1 (6 bases). The CDR3 has 13 amino acids. Trimming took 0 bases from V and 13 from J, leaving 13 bases between them. Germline V gives CDR1 SGHNT, CDR2 YYREEE (reference sequence). CDR3 nucleotides: TGTGCCAGCAGCTTGGGTCCCACAGGGAGACTGTTTTTT. Protein sequence: CASSLGPTGRLFF. Together with reference TRBV5-4 and TRBJ1-4, the CDR3 gives the full variable domain: ETGVTQSPTHLIKTRGQQVTLRCSSQSGHNTVSWYQQALGQGPQFIFQYYREEENGRGNFPPRFSGLQFPNYSSELNVNALELDDSALYLCASSLGPTGRLFFGSGTQLSVL.

The J gene is TRBJ1-5, the V gene TRBV3-1 (or the pseudogene TRBV3-2); D not resolved. CDR1 is LGHDT and CDR2 is YNNKEL in the germline V gene (reference sequence). The CDR3 totals 12 residues. Trimming left V 2 bases short and J 9 bases short, with 8 bases between. CDR3 region: CASSQRGVPQHF. Written as DNA, the CDR3 is TGTGCCAGCAGCCAACGAGGAGTGCCCCAGCATTTT.

This clone appeared once. The chain couples TRBV5-4 to TRBJ2-7, with 10 positions matching TRBD2. Looked up from germline, CDR1 is SGHNT and CDR2 is YYREEE (reference sequence). This CDR3 is built from 16 residues. Germline trimming cut 0 bases from V and 1 base from J; bases unmatched to any gene: 4. The CDR3 nucleotides read TGTGCCAGCAGCTTGGGGGCTAGCGGGGGTTCCTACGAGCAGTACTTC. Encoded protein: CASSLGASGGSYEQYF.

The chain employs TRBV6-5 and TRBJ1-4, with no clear D. In germline, CDR1 is MNHEY, CDR2 SVGAGI. With 7 bases removed from V and 4 bases from J, the gap between germline ends came to 16 bases. The CDR3 length is 15 residues. CDR3 region: CASIERGRGNEKLFF. In nucleotides, the CDR3 is TGTGCCAGCATCGAGCGCGGACGGGGTAATGAAAAACTGTTTTTT.

J is TRBJ2-2 and V is TRBV10-3; TRBD1 aligns across 12 bases. CDR1 is ENHRY, CDR2 SYGVKD, per germline. CDR3 length: 14 residues. J gave up 6 bases and V 8 bases, and 4 bases lay outside the gene matches. The CDR3 DNA reads as TGTGCCATCTCCGGGACAGGGGGCTCCGGGGAGCTGTTTTTT. This translates into CAISGTGGSGELFF.

V and J are TRBV6-6 and TRBJ1-1; the D is unclear. The CDR3 runs 12 residues. V shed 0 bases and J shed 4 bases, with 3 bases lying between them. Germline V gives CDR1 MNHNY, CDR2 SVGAGI (reference sequence). The CDR3 DNA sequence: TGTGCCAGCAGTTACTCTCGCACTGAAGCTTTCTTT. Its translation: CASSYSRTEAFF.

The chain is built from TRBV2 and TRBJ1-2; D ambiguous. V lost 6 bases to trimming and J lost 3 bases, with 14 bases between them. Per the germline V gene, CDR1 is SNHLY and CDR2 is FYNNEI. The CDR3 contains 14 residues. The CDR3 region is CASRPTDRYYGYTF. As DNA, the CDR3 is TGTGCCAGCAGACCGACTGACCGGTACTATGGCTACACCTTC.

The rearrangement joins TRBV5-1 to TRBJ2-3, with TRBD2 as a possible D gene (5 bases). Germline V CDR1 and CDR2: SGHRS, YFSETQ. Trimming pared 0 bases from V and 6 bases from J, leaving 11 bases between. This CDR3 has 14 residues. CDR3 sequence: CASSLVSWRDTQYF. The DNA of the CDR3 is TGCGCCAGCAGCTTGGTGTCTTGGAGGGATACGCAGTATTTT.

V and J are TRBV23-1 and TRBJ1-1, with 9 bases fitting TRBD1. TRBV23-1 is an ORF, and what it does is uncertain. The CDR3 has 13 residues. The junction had 4 bases not matched to a gene; V was cut back by 6 bases and J by 5 bases. CDR3 loop: CASRRQGGTEAFF. The DNA of the CDR3 is TGCGCCAGCAGGAGACAGGGGGGAACTGAAGCTTTCTTT.